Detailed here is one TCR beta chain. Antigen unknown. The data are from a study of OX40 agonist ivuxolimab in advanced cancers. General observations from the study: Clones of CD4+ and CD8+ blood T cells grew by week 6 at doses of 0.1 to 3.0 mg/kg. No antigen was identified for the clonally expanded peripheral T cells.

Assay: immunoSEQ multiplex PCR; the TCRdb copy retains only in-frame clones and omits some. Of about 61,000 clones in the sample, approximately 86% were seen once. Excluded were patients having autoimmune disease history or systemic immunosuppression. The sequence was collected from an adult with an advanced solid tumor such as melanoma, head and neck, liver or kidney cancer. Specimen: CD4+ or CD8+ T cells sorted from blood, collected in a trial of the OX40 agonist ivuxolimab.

This CDR3 is CASSYNPGSYNEQFF. CDR3 sequence (DNA): TGTGCCAGCAGCTACAACCCGGGCTCCTACAATGAGCAGTTCTTC. The rearrangement joins TRBV11-2 to TRBJ2-1; D gene ambiguous. Deletions cut 4 bases from V and 0 bases from J, with 10 bases between. The CDR3 consists of 15 residues. Per germline, CDR1 SGHAT and CDR2 FQNNGV.